These 28 T cell receptor beta chains came from one sample sequenced in a study of shared clonotypes between healthy human individuals. Generated by immunoSEQ multiplex PCR, the TCRdb table keeps only in-frame clones and is missing some. The sample shows 2 million to 3 million clones, over 85% of them seen only once. Sequences were obtained from naive CD4+ T cells from PBMCs. The subset denotes: CD45RA+ positively selected. All receptors come from a man younger than 35 in good health. Some clones in this sample may be carry-over from other donors' samples.

V usage is TRBV10-3 and J usage is TRBJ2-3, with 8 positions matching TRBD2. The germline CDR1 and CDR2 sequences are ENHRY and SYGVKD. The CDR3 spans 14 residues. The junction had 7 bases not matched to a gene; V was cut back by 7 bases and J by 4 bases. DNA of the CDR3: TGTGCCATCACCCCGGGGGGGGGTTCAGATACGCAGTATTTT. Its translation is CAITPGGGSDTQYF.

In its sample, this clone was seen a few times. The chain recombines TRBV6-1 with TRBJ2-3; perhaps D is TRBD1 or TRBD2 (5 bases each). The CDR3 spans 13 residues. Germline CDR1 is MNHNS and CDR2 is SASEGT. V lost 4 bases and J lost 5, with 10 bases in between. CDR3 DNA sequence: TGTGCCAGCAGTGTTGGGGCGGGAGATACGCAGTATTTT. Protein sequence: CASSVGAGDTQYF.

The chain joins TRBV7-3 to TRBJ2-7; possibly TRBD1 for D (6 bases). The V end lost 1 base, the J end lost 3 bases, and 16 bases lay between the germline ends. Germline V gives CDR1 SGHTA, CDR2 FQGTGA. CDR3 length: 16 residues. In nucleotides, the CDR3 is TGTGCCAGCAGCTTAATCCCAGGGGTTCCCAACTACGAGCAGTACTTC. It translates to CASSLIPGVPNYEQYF.

J is TRBJ2-3 and V is TRBV6-6; D might be TRBD2 (5 bases). V lost 6 bases and J 2 bases, leaving 15 bases between the germline ends. CDR3 length: 15 amino acids. Germline V CDR1 and CDR2: MNHNY, SVGAGI (reference sequence). Written as DNA, the CDR3 is TGTGCCAGCAGCCCCTTCGCCGGGGTCACAGATACGCAGTATTTT. Encoded protein: CASSPFAGVTDTQYF.

The count of this clone is one. The chain uses TRBV27 and TRBJ2-6; D is possibly TRBD1 or TRBD2 (5 bases each). There are 18 residues in the CDR3. The germline V gene has CDR1 MNHEY and CDR2 SMNVEV (reference sequence). With 5 bases removed from V and 0 bases from J, the gap between germline ends came to 17 bases. The CDR3 DNA follows: TGTGCCAGCAGTACGGCCGGGGCGGCTTTCTCTGGGGCCAACGTCCTGACTTTC. This gives the protein CASSTAGAAFSGANVLTF.

This chain links TRBV28 with TRBJ2-5, with 9 bases identical to TRBD1. This CDR3 is built from 17 residues. The junction had 13 bases not matched to a gene; V was cut back by 3 bases and J by 5 bases. From germline, CDR1 is MDHEN and CDR2 SYDVKM. The CDR3 loop is CASSFSRDRVGFETQYF. The CDR3 bases are TGTGCCAGCAGTTTTTCGCGGGACAGGGTGGGATTTGAGACCCAGTACTTC.

CDR3 amino acids: CASTDRTPTAYEQYF. Here the CDR3 DNA reads TGTGCCAGCACCGACAGGACTCCTACGGCCTACGAGCAGTACTTC. The chain couples TRBV6-9 to TRBJ2-7, with D maybe TRBD1 (6 bases). V was trimmed by 7 bases and J by 2 bases, leaving 18 bases between them. Germline V gives CDR1 MNHGY, CDR2 SVAAGI. The CDR3 has 15 amino acids.

The V call is TRBV29-1, the J call TRBJ2-1; the D gene is possibly TRBD2 (5 bases). CDR1 SQVTM and CDR2 ANQGSEA come from the germline V gene. The CDR3 loop spans 14 amino acids. The V end was cut by 2 bases, the J end by 4 bases, with 12 bases between. The CDR3 DNA reads TGCAGCGTTGAAATCGAGCGGCGGTACAATGAGCAGTTCTTC. Protein: CSVEIERRYNEQFF.

This clone was recorded only once. The V call is TRBV5-4, the J call TRBJ2-7, with no clear D. This CDR3 has 14 residues. CDR1 SGHNT and CDR2 YYREEE come from the germline V gene (reference sequence). V lost 5 bases and J lost 5, with 17 bases in between. DNA of the CDR3: TGTGCCAGCAGTCCACCGGCCAGCGCCGACGAGCAGTACTTC. It codes for CASSPPASADEQYF. The complete variable domain, with remaining parts taken from reference TRBV5-4 and TRBJ2-7, reads ETGVTQSPTHLIKTRGQQVTLRCSSQSGHNTVSWYQQALGQGPQFIFQYYREEENGRGNFPPRFSGLQFPNYSSELNVNALELDDSALYLCASSPPASADEQYFGPGTRLTVT.

V is TRBV18 and J is TRBJ2-7; 7 positions match TRBD1. V lost 2 bases and J lost 5; bases outside the gene matches: 6. Germline CDR1 KGHSH, CDR2 LQKENI. This CDR3 region has 14 residues. The CDR3 sequence: CASSPRQGMDEQYF. The CDR3, as DNA: TGTGCCAGCTCACCAAGACAGGGTATGGACGAGCAGTACTTC.

The rearrangement links TRBV18 to TRBJ2-7; the D is unclear. The CDR3 runs to 12 residues. Germline CDR1 reads KGHSH; CDR2 reads LQKENI. The V and J ends lost 3 bases and 7 bases respectively, with 10 bases between them. CDR3 sequence (DNA): TGTGCCAGCTCACCTAGTACAGAAGAGCAGTACTTC. Its translation: CASSPSTEEQYF. Together with reference TRBV18 and TRBJ2-7, the CDR3 gives the full variable domain: NAGVMQNPRHLVRRRGQEARLRCSPMKGHSHVYWYRQLPEEGLKFMVYLQKENIIDESGMPKERFSAEFPKEGPSILRIQQVVRGDSAAYFCASSPSTEEQYFGPGTRLTVT.

The rearrangement joins TRBV12-5 to TRBJ2-1; 12 bases are shared with TRBD2. The V and J ends lost 2 bases and 0 bases, in that order; junction bases with no gene match: 20. Looked up from germline, CDR1 is LGHNT and CDR2 is FRNRAP. CDR3 length: 23 amino acids. CDR3: CASGLTLTAPLAGGDFSYNEQFF. CDR3 coding DNA: TGTGCTAGTGGTTTGACCTTAACCGCCCCTCTAGCGGGAGGGGATTTCTCCTACAATGAGCAGTTCTTC.

The V call is TRBV28, the J call TRBJ1-6, with 7 nucleotides matching TRBD1. The germline gives CDR1 MDHEN, CDR2 SYDVKM. The trim removed 5 bases at V and 6 bases at J, leaving 7 bases unmatched. This CDR3 spans 15 amino acids. This CDR3 is CASSLHRGGNSPLHF. CDR3 in DNA: TGTGCCAGCAGTCTCCACAGGGGAGGTAATTCACCCCTCCACTTT.

V gene TRBV2 combines with J gene TRBJ2-1, with D possibly being TRBD2 (6 bases). The V and J ends lost 8 bases and 9 bases respectively, with 26 bases between them. The CDR3 covers 16 residues. Germline V gene sequence: CDR1 SNHLY, CDR2 FYNNEI. CDR3: CASSPLGGVVIGEQFF. CDR3 DNA sequence: TGTGCCAGCTCTCCCCTGGGGGGAGTAGTGATAGGTGAGCAGTTCTTC.

The J gene is TRBJ1-1, the V gene TRBV6-5, with D uncertain. This CDR3 has 13 amino acids. CDR1 and CDR2 from the germline V gene are MNHEY and SVGAGI. The V and J ends lost 9 bases and 1 base respectively, with 12 bases between them. CDR3 DNA: TGTGCCAGACGGGCAGTGAAGAACACTGAAGCTTTCTTT. Translated: CARRAVKNTEAFF.

This sequence joins TRBV4-1 and TRBJ1-5, with 8 bases lining up with TRBD1. The length of the CDR3 is 16 residues. With V trimmed by 4 bases and J by 1 base, 6 bases remained unmatched. Germline assignment: CDR1 MGHRA and CDR2 YSYEKL. CDR3 DNA sequence: TGCGCCAGCAGCCCTGGACAGGGTTCGAGCAATCAGCCCCAGCATTTT. Its translation: CASSPGQGSSNQPQHF.

The V and J genes are TRBV7-6 and TRBJ2-6, with no clear D. V lost 4 bases and J lost 2, with 6 bases in between. Germline CDR1 is SGHVS and CDR2 is FNYEAQ. CDR3 length: 14 residues. The CDR3 loop reads CASSSRAGANVLTF. DNA of the CDR3: TGTGCCAGCAGCTCCCGAGCTGGGGCCAACGTCCTGACTTTC.

About this clone itself: Distinct nucleotide sequences in the sample also encode this CDR3. V usage is TRBV7-2 and J usage is TRBJ1-5; the D is unclear. Trimming cost V 2 bases and J 2 bases, with 4 bases left between them. CDR3 length: 13 residues. Germline CDR1 SGHTA, CDR2 FQGNSA. The CDR3 loop reads CASSLTGNQPQHF. As DNA, the CDR3 is TGTGCCAGCAGCTTAACGGGCAATCAGCCCCAGCATTTT.

V is TRBV2 and J is TRBJ2-5; 13 bases align to TRBD2. Germline CDR1 reads SNHLY; CDR2 reads FYNNEI. The J segment lost 5 bases and the V segment lost 8 bases, leaving 8 bases of the junction unmatched. The CDR3 contains 15 residues. CDR3 DNA sequence: TGTGCCAGCGGGGAACTAGCGGGAGGGCAGGAGACCCAGTACTTC. Its translation is CASGELAGGQETQYF.

The V and J genes are TRBV9 and TRBJ2-4; the match to TRBD2 covers 16 bases. This CDR3 has 18 amino acids. Germline trimming cut 0 bases from V and 7 bases from J; bases unmatched to any gene: 7. CDR1 is SGDLS and CDR2 is YYNGEE in the germline V gene. DNA for the CDR3: TGTGCCAGCAGCGTAGGGACAGGGGGACTAGCGGGAGGGAACATTCAGTACTTC. Amino acid sequence: CASSVGTGGLAGGNIQYF.

To note about this clone: The sample contains more than one DNA sequence encoding this CDR3. V usage is TRBV5-1 and J usage is TRBJ1-1, with no clear D. The CDR3 covers 14 residues. The V end was cut by 0 bases, the J end by 4 bases, with 10 bases between. Germline CDR1 is SGHRS and CDR2 is YFSETQ. The CDR3 DNA is TGCGCCAGCAGCTTGGTTGGGGTTGGCACTGAAGCTTTCTTT. This translates into CASSLVGVGTEAFF.

This chain connects TRBV28 to TRBJ1-2; unclear D gene. The germline V gene encodes CDR1 MDHEN and CDR2 SYDVKM. The V and J ends lost 4 bases and 4 bases respectively, with 16 bases between them. The CDR3 sequence is 15 residues long. DNA for the CDR3: TGTGCCAGCAGTTCCGAACCAAGGACTTTCTATGGCTACACCTTC. The encoded protein is CASSSEPRTFYGYTF.

Concerning this clone itself: The same CDR3 arises from other DNA sequences in this sample as well. The chain carries TRBV28 and TRBJ2-7, with 7 bases aligning to TRBD1. V lost 8 bases and J lost 4; bases outside the gene matches: 5. CDR1 MDHEN and CDR2 SYDVKM come from the germline V gene. The CDR3 runs to 12 residues. The CDR3 DNA is TGTGCCAGCTCGACAGGGCGGTACGAGCAGTACTTC. It codes for CASSTGRYEQYF.

The CDR3 nucleotides are TGTGCCAGCAGCGTAGGCCCCCTCGGGAAGGATACGCAGTATTTT. Amino acid sequence: CASSVGPLGKDTQYF. V is TRBV9 and J is TRBJ2-3; D may be TRBD2 (5 bases). The CDR3 loop spans 15 amino acids. Germline V gene sequence: CDR1 SGDLS, CDR2 YYNGEE. The V gene lost 0 bases and the J gene lost 6 bases, with 14 bases spanning the gap.

V usage is TRBV7-8 and J usage is TRBJ2-7, with 10 bases lining up with TRBD1. J was trimmed by 2 bases and V by 1 base; bases with no gene match: 11. The CDR3 is 18 amino acids. Germline V gives CDR1 SGHVS, CDR2 FQNEAQ. CDR3 loop: CASSLESSGQGYTYEQYF. CDR3 coding DNA: TGTGCCAGCAGCTTAGAGTCTTCGGGACAGGGGTATACCTACGAGCAGTACTTC.

The chain has TRBV7-9 and TRBJ2-3; a weak D match, TRBD1 (5 bases). V lost 5 bases and J 2 bases, leaving 17 bases between the germline ends. Per the germline V gene, CDR1 is SEHNR and CDR2 is FQNEAQ (reference sequence). This CDR3 comprises 16 residues. The CDR3 spells CASSPRRQTHTDTQYF. Written as DNA, the CDR3 is TGTGCCAGCAGCCCACGGCGACAGACCCACACAGATACGCAGTATTTT.

V gene TRBV19 combines with J gene TRBJ1-3, with D possibly being TRBD1 (5 bases). The germline V and J ends were trimmed by 6 bases and 1 base, with 10 bases remaining between them. From germline, CDR1 is LNHDA and CDR2 SQIVND (reference sequence). There are 14 residues in the CDR3. The CDR3 loop reads CASSRQLSGNTIYF. CDR3 nucleotide sequence: TGTGCCAGTAGCCGACAGCTTTCTGGAAACACCATATATTTT.

The J gene is TRBJ2-3, the V gene TRBV10-1; the match to TRBD2 covers 10 bases. V lost 10 bases, J lost 4 bases, and 5 bases stayed unmatched. Looked up from germline, CDR1 is WNHNN and CDR2 is SYGVQD (reference sequence). This CDR3 is 13 amino acids long. The CDR3 nucleotides read TGCGCCACTAGCGGGAGTCTCGCAGATACGCAGTATTTT. Residues: CATSGSLADTQYF.